A single sample gave rise to the 30 T cell receptor beta chains below, sequenced in a study of spatial heterogeneity in lung cancer. Time point meaning: sample taken at primary tumor resection. TCRdb reprocessed the 5' RACE reads with MiXCR, giving one entry per CDR3 protein. The table records about 3,700 distinct CDR3 sequences, 7.5% to 9% of them present only once. The source material was normal lung tissue next to the tumor, sampled at surgery. These receptors all stem from a female donor with early-stage non-small cell lung cancer.

This clonotype came up a few times. The chain uses TRBV20-1 and TRBJ2-7, with D possibly being TRBD2 (6 bases). Germline V gives CDR1 DFQATT, CDR2 SNEGSKA (reference sequence). Trimming took off 5 bases at V and 7 bases at J, with 15 bases between the two ends. CDR3 length: 12 amino acids. The CDR3 coding sequence is TGCAGTGCTGCGGGACGCCTGGGAGAGCAGTACTTC. Translated, it gives CSAAGRLGEQYF.

The table lists this clonotype with a few counts. The CDR3 DNA reads as TGTGCCATCAGTGAGTCAGCACAGGGGGCACTAAGCTCTGGGGCCAACGTCCTGACTTTC. It encodes CAISESAQGALSSGANVLTF. V gene TRBV10-3 combines with J gene TRBJ2-6; the match to TRBD1 covers 9 bases. Germline V gene lookup returns CDR1 ENHRY and CDR2 SYGVKD. The CDR3 sequence is 20 residues long. Trimming took 0 bases from V and 0 from J; bases not matched to a gene: 9.

This clonotype is termed medium-sized. The rearrangement links TRBV6-2 or TRBV6-3 to TRBJ2-3; D unresolved. Deletions cut 11 bases from V and 0 bases from J, with 15 bases between. Looked up from germline, CDR1 is MNHEY and CDR2 is SVGEGT. The CDR3 totals 14 residues. CDR3 nucleotide sequence: TGTGCCGGCGCTAGGCATCTTAGCACAGATACGCAGTATTTT. The encoded protein is CAGARHLSTDTQYF.

By share, this clonotype counts as medium-sized. The chain employs TRBV11-2 and TRBJ1-1; D gene uncertain. CDR3 length: 13 residues. The V end lost 0 bases, the J end lost 1 base, and 3 bases lay between the germline ends. Germline V gene sequence: CDR1 SGHAT, CDR2 FQNNGV. CDR3 coding DNA: TGTGCCAGCAGCTTAGAAAGGAACACTGAAGCTTTCTTT. Translation gives CASSLERNTEAFF.

This clonotype rates as medium-sized. This chain links TRBV5-1 with TRBJ2-7, with a weak D call TRBD2 (5 bases). The CDR3 contains 14 residues. Trimming shortened V by 0 bases and J by 6 bases, and 13 bases separated the two germline ends. In germline, CDR1 is SGHRS, CDR2 YFSETQ. The DNA for the CDR3 is TGCGCCAGCAGCTTGGACCCTGGACTCCCCGAGCAGTACTTC. Translated, it gives CASSLDPGLPEQYF.

In this sample, this clonotype is large (0.1 to 1%). The chain uses TRBV10-3 and TRBJ1-4, with D possibly matching TRBD1 (6 bases). CDR3 length: 17 amino acids. Trimming removed 2 bases from V and 0 bases from J, with 13 bases in between. CDR1 is ENHRY, CDR2 SYGVKD, per germline. The CDR3 DNA sequence: TGTGCCATCAGTGAGCGGGCTACAGGGCCAACTAATGAAAAACTGTTTTTT. Its protein product is CAISERATGPTNEKLFF.

This clonotype has a count of ten or more. The V call is TRBV4-1, the J call TRBJ2-1; 8 bases map to TRBD1. Germline assignment: CDR1 MGHRA and CDR2 YSYEKL. The CDR3 is 15 residues long. With V trimmed by 2 bases and J by 7 bases, 7 bases remained unmatched. CDR3 sequence: CASSQPRTGRNEQFF. DNA for the CDR3: TGCGCCAGCAGCCAACCCAGGACAGGGAGGAATGAGCAGTTCTTC.

V gene TRBV30 combines with J gene TRBJ2-1; the D gene is possibly TRBD2 (5 bases). Germline CDR1 and CDR2: GTSNPN and SVGIG (reference sequence). CDR3 length: 11 amino acids. V was trimmed by 5 bases and J by 9 bases, leaving 11 bases between them. The CDR3 region is CAWDRDFEQFF. CDR3 nucleotides: TGTGCCTGGGACCGGGATTTTGAGCAGTTCTTC.

The chain carries TRBV18 and TRBJ1-1; no clear D gene. The CDR3 runs 13 residues. Looked up from germline, CDR1 is KGHSH and CDR2 is LQKENI. V shed 2 bases and J shed 1 base, with 5 bases lying between them. CDR3 DNA sequence: TGTGCCAGCTCACCAATGGCGAACACTGAAGCTTTCTTT. Amino acid sequence: CASSPMANTEAFF.

This clonotype was recorded many times. The genes are TRBV11-2 and TRBJ1-2; 9 bases match TRBD1. The J segment lost 4 bases and the V segment lost 5 bases, leaving 2 bases of the junction unmatched. Germline CDR1 SGHAT, CDR2 FQNNGV. The CDR3 has 13 amino acids. CDR3 DNA: TGTGCCAGCAGCGAGGGACAGGGCTATGGCTACACCTTC. This encodes CASSEGQGYGYTF.

A single count supports this clonotype. The gene calls are TRBV30 and TRBJ1-2, with TRBD1 matching 8 bases. Per germline, CDR1 GTSNPN and CDR2 SVGIG (reference sequence). The CDR3 is 14 residues long. The V and J ends lost 7 bases and 0 bases, in that order; junction bases with no gene match: 7. The CDR3 region is CASDGTGANYGYTF. The DNA for the CDR3 is TGTGCCTCGGACGGGACAGGAGCTAACTATGGCTACACCTTC.

This clonotype was seen many times. The CDR3 loop reads CASSPSRETQYF. The CDR3 region has the DNA TGCGCCAGCAGCCCCTCCCGGGAGACCCAGTACTTC. This sequence joins TRBV5-1 and TRBJ2-5; D remains unclear. CDR1 and CDR2 from the germline V gene are SGHRS and YFSETQ. The CDR3 loop spans 12 amino acids. V lost 4 bases, J lost 5 bases, and 9 bases lay in between.

In its sample, this clonotype was seen a few times. The chain is built from TRBV9 and TRBJ2-1; D is undetermined. The CDR3 sequence is 15 residues long. In germline, CDR1 is SGDLS, CDR2 YYNGEE. The V and J ends lost 1 base and 2 bases respectively, with 10 bases between them. The CDR3 sequence is CASSVRPGPYNEQFF. CDR3 bases: TGTGCCAGCAGCGTACGGCCCGGACCCTACAATGAGCAGTTCTTC.

V is TRBV7-9 and J is TRBJ2-7, with D maybe TRBD1 (6 bases). Germline values: CDR1 SEHNR, CDR2 FQNEAQ (reference sequence). The CDR3 contains 12 residues. Deletions cut 5 bases from V and 5 bases from J, with 10 bases between. CDR3 nucleotides: TGTGCCAGCAGCGCGGACAGAAACGAGCAGTACTTC. Translation: CASSADRNEQYF.

This clonotype is classed as medium-sized. The gene calls are TRBV7-2 and TRBJ2-1; no definite D call. Germline values: CDR1 SGHTA, CDR2 FQGNSA. V was clipped by 2 bases and J by 0 bases, with 8 bases between them. The CDR3 spans 15 residues. CDR3 DNA: TGTGCCAGCAGCTTAACCCGAAGCTCCTACAATGAGCAGTTCTTC. It yields the protein CASSLTRSSYNEQFF. Combining the CDR3 with reference TRBV7-2 and TRBJ2-1 gives the whole variable domain GAGVSQSPSNKVTEKGKDVELRCDPISGHTALYWYRQSLGQGLEFLIYFQGNSAPDKSGLPSDRFSAERTGGSVSTLTIQRTQQEDSAVYLCASSLTRSSYNEQFFGPGTRLTVL.

The chain couples TRBV11-2 to TRBJ1-1; D gene unclear. Trimming removed 5 bases at V and 1 base at J, with 8 bases between. CDR1 is SGHAT, CDR2 FQNNGV, per germline. The CDR3 is 13 amino acids. Here the CDR3 reads CASSAVRNTEAFF. The DNA for the CDR3 is TGTGCCAGCAGCGCGGTACGGAACACTGAAGCTTTCTTT.

This clonotype was picked up one time. This may arise from a read error, as a much more abundant clone is one base away. The J gene is TRBJ1-5, the V gene TRBV20-1, with unresolved D. This CDR3 spans 12 amino acids. V was cut by 5 bases and J by 11 bases, with 16 bases left in between. Germline lookup yields CDR1 DFQATT and CDR2 SNEGSKA (reference sequence). The CDR3: CSAGRVGQSQHF. Here the CDR3 DNA reads TGCAGTGCTGGCAGAGTTGGGCAGTCCCAGCATTTT.

In this sample, this clonotype is medium-sized (0.01 to 0.1%). This chain connects TRBV5-5 to TRBJ2-1, with TRBD1 identical over 8 bases. Unmatched junction bases numbered 5, after V lost 2 bases and J lost 7 bases. The CDR3 is 14 residues long. CDR1 and CDR2 (germline): SGHKS, YYEKEE (reference sequence). CDR3 loop: CASSLQGDMNEQFF. The DNA for the CDR3 is TGTGCCAGCAGCTTACAGGGGGACATGAATGAGCAGTTCTTC.

By frequency in the sample, this clonotype is medium-sized. The chain links TRBV6-2 or TRBV6-3 to TRBJ2-3, with D possibly being TRBD2 (6 bases). Germline V CDR1 and CDR2: MNHEY, SVGEGT. This CDR3 is built from 16 residues. Trimming took 8 bases from V and 1 from J, leaving 19 bases between them. In DNA, the CDR3 is TGTGCCAGCGCCGATCTTGGGACTTTCGGCACAGATACGCAGTATTTT. Its protein is CASADLGTFGTDTQYF.

V is TRBV5-4 and J is TRBJ1-4; no clear D. V lost 3 bases to trimming and J lost 0 bases, with 12 bases between them. Germline V lookup: CDR1 SGHNT, CDR2 YYREEE (reference sequence). The CDR3 has 16 residues. The chain's CDR3 is CASSSAGFATNEKLFF. CDR3 in DNA: TGTGCCAGCAGCTCGGCGGGGTTTGCAACTAATGAAAAACTGTTTTTT.

The rearrangement joins TRBV6-2 or TRBV6-3 to TRBJ2-1, with 8 nucleotides matching TRBD1. The CDR3 extends over 14 amino acids. V shed 6 bases and J 3 bases; nucleotides not matched to a gene: 4. Germline V gene lookup returns CDR1 MNHEY and CDR2 SVGEGT. CDR3 residues: CASRAGTGYNEQFF. The CDR3 nucleotides read TGTGCCAGCAGGGCTGGGACAGGCTACAATGAGCAGTTCTTC.

The V and J genes are TRBV27 and TRBJ1-1; the D gene is possibly TRBD1 (5 bases). Germline loops: CDR1 MNHEY, CDR2 SMNVEV (reference sequence). V shed 2 bases and J shed 1 base, with 5 bases lying between them. The CDR3 consists of 13 residues. CDR3 in amino acids: CASSLGQNTEAFF. In DNA form, the CDR3 reads TGTGCCAGCAGTTTAGGACAGAACACTGAAGCTTTCTTT.

This clonotype was counted many times. The CDR3 nucleotides read TGTGCCAGCAGCTTAGGTGGGAGGGCCGAAGAGACCCAGTACTTC. Its translation is CASSLGGRAEETQYF. This chain joins TRBV7-2 and TRBJ2-5; 7 positions match TRBD2. From germline, CDR1 is SGHTA and CDR2 FQGNSA. This CDR3 region has 15 residues. The J segment lost 3 bases and the V segment lost 1 base, leaving 5 bases of the junction unmatched.

By share, this clonotype ranks as medium-sized. The chain recombines TRBV7-3 with TRBJ2-2, with D perhaps TRBD2 (6 bases). V was trimmed by 6 bases and J by 0 bases, leaving 11 bases between them. Germline V gene lookup returns CDR1 SGHTA and CDR2 FQGTGA. This CDR3 comprises 15 residues. In DNA, the CDR3 is TGTGCCAGCAGTCCGCGACTAGCGAACACCGGGGAGCTGTTTTTT. It codes for CASSPRLANTGELFF.

Sample share makes this clonotype medium-sized. The rearrangement links TRBV12-5 to TRBJ2-2; D unclear. V was cut by 1 base and J by 5 bases, with 8 bases left in between. The germline gives CDR1 LGHNT, CDR2 FRNRAP. The CDR3 runs to 14 residues. This CDR3 is CASGLGATTGELFF. For the CDR3, the DNA is TGTGCTAGTGGTTTGGGGGCGACGACCGGGGAGCTGTTTTTT.

This clonotype was seen more than once but under ten times. CDR3 in amino acids: CSVDGRNTEAFF. The CDR3, as DNA: TGCAGCGTTGATGGGCGGAACACTGAAGCTTTCTTT. V is TRBV29-1 and J is TRBJ1-1; D unclear. The CDR3 consists of 12 residues. V was pared by 3 bases and J by 1 base, with 6 bases between. The germline V gene encodes CDR1 SQVTM and CDR2 ANQGSEA.

This clonotype is categorized as medium-sized. J is TRBJ2-3 and V is TRBV19, with 8 bases identical to TRBD2. The CDR3 covers 15 residues. Germline loops: CDR1 LNHDA, CDR2 SQIVND (reference sequence). V shed 6 bases and J 6 bases; nucleotides not matched to a gene: 11. The CDR3 DNA reads as TGTGCCAGTAGCACCTCCGGGACTAGGGGGGATACGCAGTATTTT. This codes for CASSTSGTRGDTQYF.

Within the sample, this clonotype is medium-sized. The chain combines TRBV18 with TRBJ2-1; 13 bases are shared with TRBD2. Germline lookup yields CDR1 KGHSH and CDR2 LQKENI. The CDR3 extends over 16 amino acids. V was clipped by 5 bases and J by 5 bases; unmatched bases: 6. The CDR3 loop reads CASSAWTSGSNNEQFF. CDR3 sequence (DNA): TGTGCCAGCTCAGCCTGGACTAGCGGGAGCAACAATGAGCAGTTCTTC.

As to this clonotype: This may come from a read error, since a much larger clone is one base off. J is TRBJ2-5 and V is TRBV6-1; a weak D match, TRBD1 (6 bases). CDR1 is MNHNS and CDR2 is SASEGT in the germline V gene. The CDR3 has 13 amino acids. For the CDR3, the DNA is TGTGTCAGCAGAACCGGGACATTGGGGACCCAGTACTTC. Translated, it gives CVSRTGTLGTQYF.

In this sample, this clonotype is large (0.1 to 1%). The chain recombines TRBV27 with TRBJ2-2; D is possibly TRBD1 (5 bases). The V end lost 0 bases, the J end lost 5 bases, and 10 bases lay between the germline ends. CDR1 and CDR2 (germline): MNHEY, SMNVEV (reference sequence). The CDR3 is 15 amino acids. CDR3 DNA: TGTGCCAGCAGTTTATCCAGGGCCGGTACCGGGGAGCTGTTTTTT. Protein product: CASSLSRAGTGELFF.